This section outlines one T cell receptor beta chain sequence together with its context. Its target is unknown. The primer mix had 60 Vbeta and 13 Jbeta primers. Data came from immunoSEQ multiplex PCR; TCRdb stores just in-frame clones and leaves some out. The sample holds roughly 130,000 clones, about 78% seen once. The data derive from a study of cytomegalovirus exposure and HLA in healthy donors. On the study more broadly: Among the roughly 370 genotyped donors, just over 80% were placed in the Caucasian-associated ancestry cluster.

Study observations and caveats: Across HLA loci, a later analysis found differing TCR association rates, with DRB1 most and HLA-C fewest.

Sequencing used PBMCs. The source is a human donor in good health.

The CDR3 spells CASSSGVSFSEQYF. The CDR3 nucleotides read TGTGCCAGTAGTAGCGGGGTCTCGTTCTCCGAGCAGTACTTC. The chain uses TRBV19 and TRBJ2-7; tentative D call: TRBD2 (6 bases). Trimming took 4 bases from V and 6 from J, leaving 16 bases between them. Germline assignment: CDR1 LNHDA and CDR2 SQIVND (reference sequence). This CDR3 is 14 amino acids long.